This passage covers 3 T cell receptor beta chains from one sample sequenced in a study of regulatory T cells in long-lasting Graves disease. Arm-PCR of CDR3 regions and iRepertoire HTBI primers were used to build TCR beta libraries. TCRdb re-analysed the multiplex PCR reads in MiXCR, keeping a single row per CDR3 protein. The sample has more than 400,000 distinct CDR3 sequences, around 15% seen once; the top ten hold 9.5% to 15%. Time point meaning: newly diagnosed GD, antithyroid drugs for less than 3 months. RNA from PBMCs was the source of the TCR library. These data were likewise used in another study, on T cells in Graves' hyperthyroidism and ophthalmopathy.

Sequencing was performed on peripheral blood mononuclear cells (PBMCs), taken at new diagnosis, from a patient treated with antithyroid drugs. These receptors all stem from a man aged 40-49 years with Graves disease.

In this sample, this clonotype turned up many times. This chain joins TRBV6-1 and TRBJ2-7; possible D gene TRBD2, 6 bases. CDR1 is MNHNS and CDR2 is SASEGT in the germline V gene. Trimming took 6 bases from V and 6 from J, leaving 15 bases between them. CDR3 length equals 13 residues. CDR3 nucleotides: TGTGCCAGCAGGGTCGGAGGGCCAGGCGAGCAGTACTTC. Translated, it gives CASRVGGPGEQYF.

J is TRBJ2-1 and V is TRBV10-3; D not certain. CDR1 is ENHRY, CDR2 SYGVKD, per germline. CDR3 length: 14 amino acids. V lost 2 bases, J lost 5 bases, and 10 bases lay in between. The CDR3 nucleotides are TGTGCCATCAGTGAGGTAAAGGGTAACAATGAGCAGTTCTTC. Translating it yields CAISEVKGNNEQFF.

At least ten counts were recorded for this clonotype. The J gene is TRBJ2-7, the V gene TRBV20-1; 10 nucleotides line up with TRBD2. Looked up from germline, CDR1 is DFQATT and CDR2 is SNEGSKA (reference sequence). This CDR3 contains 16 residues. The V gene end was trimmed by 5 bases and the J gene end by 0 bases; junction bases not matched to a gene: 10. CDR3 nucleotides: TGCAGTGCTTCCTCCCTCGGACTAGCGGTCTCCTACGAGCAGTACTTC. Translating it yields CSASSLGLAVSYEQYF.